The 18 T cell receptor beta chains listed next were all sequenced from one sample in a study of blood T cell repertoires in COVID-19. TCRdb keeps only in-frame clones here, not all; method: immunoSEQ multiplex PCR. The table includes roughly 200,000 clones, about 83% detected once. Sample: peripheral blood. The receptors stem from a human donor in a cohort sampled during active COVID-19.

This chain links TRBV5-1 with TRBJ2-7; TRBD1 might be the D (6 bases). Trimming took 0 bases from V and 3 from J, leaving 16 bases between them. Germline assignment: CDR1 SGHRS and CDR2 YFSETQ. The CDR3 is 16 residues long. The CDR3: CASSLAGQGLSYEQYF. CDR3 DNA: TGCGCCAGCAGCTTGGCAGGGCAGGGGCTAAGCTACGAGCAGTACTTC.

This chain uses TRBV12-5 with TRBJ2-5; possible D gene TRBD2, 5 bases. Trimming left V 6 bases short and J 5 bases short, with 7 bases between. Germline CDR1 reads LGHNT; CDR2 reads FRNRAP. The CDR3 runs to 11 residues. CDR3 region: CASGPGETQYF. The DNA for the CDR3 is TGTGCTAGTGGCCCGGGGGAGACCCAGTACTTC.

The J gene is TRBJ1-5, the V gene TRBV7-2; 9 bases align to TRBD1. Germline CDR1 reads SGHTA; CDR2 reads FQGNSA. The length of the CDR3 is 15 residues. The V gene end was trimmed by 5 bases and the J gene end by 4 bases; junction bases not matched to a gene: 6. CDR3: CASSPLGTGNQPQHF. The CDR3 region has the DNA TGTGCCAGCAGCCCCCTGGGGACAGGGAATCAGCCCCAGCATTTT.

CDR3 sequence (DNA): TGTGCCAGCAGTTACTCGGGGAGGGACTCCTCCTACGAGCAGTACTTC. Its protein product is CASSYSGRDSSYEQYF. The rearrangement links TRBV6-5 to TRBJ2-7; 7 bases align to TRBD2. CDR3 length equals 16 residues. Germline loops: CDR1 MNHEY, CDR2 SVGAGI. V shed 0 bases and J 0 bases; nucleotides not matched to a gene: 5.

The chain couples TRBV19 to TRBJ1-2; D is perhaps TRBD1 (6 bases). Trimming took 0 bases from V and 4 from J, leaving 15 bases between them. Germline V gene sequence: CDR1 LNHDA, CDR2 SQIVND (reference sequence). This CDR3 is built from 16 residues. The CDR3 region is CASSIDAGAKGYGYTF. The CDR3 DNA follows: TGTGCCAGTAGTATAGATGCGGGGGCGAAGGGCTATGGCTACACCTTC.

The gene calls are TRBV21-1 and TRBJ2-7; no DNA check was done on the table's D call, TRBD2. TRBV21-1 is flagged as a pseudogene. This CDR3 has 15 residues. The CDR3 protein is CASTSDWKSSYEQYF. The CDR3 DNA reads as TGTGCCAGCACCTCCGACTGGAAGAGCTCCTACGAGCAGTACTTC.

J is TRBJ1-3 and V is TRBV3-1 (or the pseudogene TRBV3-2), with D perhaps matching TRBD1 (5 bases). Germline V gene sequence: CDR1 LGHDT, CDR2 YNNKEL (reference sequence). Trimming shortened V by 4 bases and J by 7 bases, and 17 bases separated the two germline ends. This CDR3 region has 15 residues. The CDR3 DNA follows: TGTGCCAGCAGCCTAGCTGGGCAGGGCGGTAACACCATATATTTT. Translated, it gives CASSLAGQGGNTIYF.

This clone was picked up a small number of times. The rearrangement links TRBV19 to TRBJ2-1; TRBD2 matches at 10 bases. Germline assignment: CDR1 LNHDA and CDR2 SQIVND (reference sequence). The CDR3 runs 16 residues. V trimming: 5 bases; J trimming: 7 bases; junction bases outside the gene matches: 11. The CDR3 DNA follows: TGTGCCAGTAGTGGGAGCGGGAGGGCCTGGGAGAATGAGCAGTTCTTC. Translation gives CASSGSGRAWENEQFF.

The chain uses TRBV5-1 and TRBJ2-2, with 10 bases identical to TRBD2. V gave up 1 base and J gave up 8 bases; unmatched junction bases: 8. This CDR3 has 16 residues. Germline CDR1 is SGHRS and CDR2 is YFSETQ. The CDR3, as DNA: TGCGCCAGCAGCTTGTGGTCTAGCGGGAGTACTGGGGAGCTGTTTTTT. Translating gives CASSLWSSGSTGELFF. Full variable domain (remainder filled in from reference TRBV5-1 and TRBJ2-2): KAGVTQTPRYLIKTRGQQVTLSCSPISGHRSVSWYQQTPGQGLQFLFEYFSETQRNKGNFPGRFSGRQFSNSRSEMNVSTLELGDSALYLCASSLWSSGSTGELFFGEGSRLTVL.

CDR3 amino acids: CASSESGTGEETQYF. In nucleotides, the CDR3 is TGCGCCAGCAGTGAGTCCGGGACAGGGGAGGAGACCCAGTACTTC. V gene TRBV10-1 combines with J gene TRBJ2-5, with TRBD1 identical over 10 bases. CDR3 length equals 15 residues. In germline, CDR1 is WNHNN, CDR2 SYGVQD (reference sequence). The trim removed 0 bases at V and 5 bases at J, leaving 3 bases unmatched.

V is TRBV4-3 and J is TRBJ1-4; 8 bases map to TRBD1. V trimming: 4 bases; J trimming: 5 bases; junction bases outside the gene matches: 9. CDR3 size: 16 residues. Germline values: CDR1 LGHNA, CDR2 YSLEER. In DNA form, the CDR3 reads TGCGCCAGCAGCCGAGTCGGGACAGGTCACAATGAAAAACTGTTTTTT. Its protein is CASSRVGTGHNEKLFF.

CDR3 in DNA: TGTGCCAGCAGTTCTGCCAGGGTCTACGAGCAGTACTTC. This codes for CASSSARVYEQYF. V gene TRBV7-9 combines with J gene TRBJ2-7; D possibly corresponds to TRBD1 (5 bases). Trimming pared 6 bases from V and 3 bases from J, leaving 12 bases between. Germline values: CDR1 SEHNR, CDR2 FQNEAQ (reference sequence). The CDR3 covers 13 residues.

This clone was found once. The V and J genes are TRBV4-2 and TRBJ2-5; perhaps TRBD2 as D (6 bases). This CDR3 has 15 residues. CDR1 is LGHNA and CDR2 is YNFKEQ in the germline V gene. With 3 bases removed from V and 0 bases from J, the gap between germline ends came to 11 bases. DNA of the CDR3: TGTGCCAGCAGCCACTCGGGGACTTACCAAGAGACCCAGTACTTC. It translates to CASSHSGTYQETQYF.

This rearrangement joins TRBV5-4 to TRBJ1-1; possibly TRBD1 for D (5 bases). The V end was cut by 2 bases, the J end by 0 bases, with 17 bases between. Germline lookup yields CDR1 SGHNT and CDR2 YYREEE (reference sequence). The CDR3 length is 17 residues. The chain's CDR3 is CASSFWQGGTMNTEAFF. In DNA form, the CDR3 reads TGTGCCAGCAGCTTCTGGCAGGGAGGCACCATGAACACTGAAGCTTTCTTT.

V is TRBV7-8 and J is TRBJ2-7; possibly TRBD2 for D (5 bases). The CDR3 extends over 14 amino acids. The V end lost 4 bases, the J end lost 7 bases, and 17 bases lay between the germline ends. Germline values: CDR1 SGHVS, CDR2 FQNEAQ. The CDR3 DNA follows: TGTGCCAGCAGCTCGTCCGTAATACGGAGGGAGCAGTACTTC. It encodes CASSSSVIRREQYF.

J is TRBJ1-1 and V is TRBV7-9, with 10 bases matching TRBD1. V lost 5 bases to trimming and J lost 2 bases; unmatched junction nucleotides: 8. CDR1 and CDR2 from the germline V gene are SEHNR and FQNEAQ (reference sequence). There are 16 residues in the CDR3. CDR3 sequence: CASSPTGGSGNTEAFF. In DNA form, the CDR3 reads TGTGCCAGCAGCCCGACAGGGGGCAGCGGTAACACTGAAGCTTTCTTT.

The rearrangement uses TRBV7-9 and TRBJ1-3; the match to TRBD1 covers 7 bases. Trimming at V came to 5 bases and at J to 5 bases, leaving 6 bases not matched to a gene. Germline loops: CDR1 SEHNR, CDR2 FQNEAQ (reference sequence). CDR3 size: 14 residues. CDR3: CASSPDRERNTIYF. The CDR3 DNA sequence: TGTGCCAGCAGCCCCGACAGGGAGCGAAACACCATATATTTT.

This rearrangement joins TRBV10-3 to TRBJ2-6; unclear D gene. The CDR3 length is 15 residues. The V and J ends lost 3 bases and 0 bases respectively, with 6 bases between them. Germline CDR1 is ENHRY and CDR2 is SYGVKD. The CDR3 DNA reads TGTGCCATCAGTGATAGAGTCTCTGGGGCCAACGTCCTGACTTTC. This gives the protein CAISDRVSGANVLTF.